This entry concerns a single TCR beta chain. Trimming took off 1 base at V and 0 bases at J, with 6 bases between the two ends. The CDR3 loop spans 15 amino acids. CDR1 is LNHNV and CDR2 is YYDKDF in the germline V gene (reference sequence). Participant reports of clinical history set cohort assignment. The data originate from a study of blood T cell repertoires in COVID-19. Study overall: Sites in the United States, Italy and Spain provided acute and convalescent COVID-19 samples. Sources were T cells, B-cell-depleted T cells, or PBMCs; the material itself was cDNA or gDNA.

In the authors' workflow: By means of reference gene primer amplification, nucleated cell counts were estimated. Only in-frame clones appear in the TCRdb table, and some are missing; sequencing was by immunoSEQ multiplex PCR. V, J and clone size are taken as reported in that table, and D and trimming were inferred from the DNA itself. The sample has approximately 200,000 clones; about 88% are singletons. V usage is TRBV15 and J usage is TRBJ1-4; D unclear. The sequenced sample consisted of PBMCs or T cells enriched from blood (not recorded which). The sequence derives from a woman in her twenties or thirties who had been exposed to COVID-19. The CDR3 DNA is TGTGCCACCAGCAGAGGGGCAGCAACTAATGAAAAACTGTTTTTT. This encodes CATSRGAATNEKLFF.